This entry is about one T cell receptor (beta chain). V was shortened by 1 base and J by 0 bases, with 14 bases between the two germline ends. CDR1 and CDR2 (germline): MGHRA, YSYEKL. The CDR3 covers 17 residues. These data come from a study of blood T cell repertoires in COVID-19. Measured with immunoSEQ multiplex PCR; TCRdb has only the in-frame clones, and not every one. The data show about 48,000 clones, approximately 90% seen once. This chain connects TRBV4-1 to TRBJ2-3, with unresolved D. The sequence came from an older man with acute or convalescent COVID-19. Sequencing used peripheral blood. In DNA form, the CDR3 reads TGCGCCAGCAGCCAAGGAAGTTGGTTTACTAGCACAGATACGCAGTATTTT. It is translated as CASSQGSWFTSTDTQYF.